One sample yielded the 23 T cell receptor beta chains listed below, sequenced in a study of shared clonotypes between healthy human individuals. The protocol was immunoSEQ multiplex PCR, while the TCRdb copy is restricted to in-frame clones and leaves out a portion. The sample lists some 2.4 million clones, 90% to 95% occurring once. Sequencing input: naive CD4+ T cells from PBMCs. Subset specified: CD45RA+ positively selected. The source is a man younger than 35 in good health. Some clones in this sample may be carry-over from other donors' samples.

The CDR3 protein is CASSPRVDTEAFF. The CDR3 DNA sequence: TGTGCCAGCAGTCCCCGGGTAGACACTGAAGCTTTCTTT. J is TRBJ1-1 and V is TRBV28; D not resolved. Trimming cost V 5 bases and J 3 bases, with 10 bases left between them. This CDR3 contains 13 residues. The germline CDR1 and CDR2 sequences are MDHEN and SYDVKM.

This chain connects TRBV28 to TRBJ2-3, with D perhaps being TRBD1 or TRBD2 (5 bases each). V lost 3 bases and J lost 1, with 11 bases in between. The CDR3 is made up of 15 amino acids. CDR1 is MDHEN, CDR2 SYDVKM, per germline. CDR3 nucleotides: TGTGCCAGCAGTTTTGGGGGAGTAGGCACAGATACGCAGTATTTT. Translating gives CASSFGGVGTDTQYF. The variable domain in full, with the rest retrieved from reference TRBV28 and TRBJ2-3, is DVKVTQSSRYLVKRTGEKVFLECVQDMDHENMFWYRQDPGLGLRLIYFSYDVKMKEKGDIPEGYSVSREKKERFSLILESASTNQTSMYLCASSFGGVGTDTQYFGPGTRLTVL.

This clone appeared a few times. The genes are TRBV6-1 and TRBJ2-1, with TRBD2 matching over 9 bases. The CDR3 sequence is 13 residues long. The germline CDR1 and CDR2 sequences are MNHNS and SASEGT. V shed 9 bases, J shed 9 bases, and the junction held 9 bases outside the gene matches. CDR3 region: CASTGTSLGEQFF. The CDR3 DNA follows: TGTGCCAGTACCGGGACTAGCTTGGGTGAGCAGTTCTTC.

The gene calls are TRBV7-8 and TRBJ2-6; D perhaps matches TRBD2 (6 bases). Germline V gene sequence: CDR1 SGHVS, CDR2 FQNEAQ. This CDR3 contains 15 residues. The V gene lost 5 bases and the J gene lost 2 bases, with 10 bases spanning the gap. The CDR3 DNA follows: TGTGCCAGCAGCCGATCGGGGGCTGGGGCCAACGTCCTGACTTTC. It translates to CASSRSGAGANVLTF.

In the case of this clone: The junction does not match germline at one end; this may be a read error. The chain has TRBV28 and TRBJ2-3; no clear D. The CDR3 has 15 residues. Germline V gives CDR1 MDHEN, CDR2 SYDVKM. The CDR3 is CASSLPLSSIDTQYF. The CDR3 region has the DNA TGTGCCAGCAGTTTACCCCTCAGTAGCATAGATACGCAGTATTTT.

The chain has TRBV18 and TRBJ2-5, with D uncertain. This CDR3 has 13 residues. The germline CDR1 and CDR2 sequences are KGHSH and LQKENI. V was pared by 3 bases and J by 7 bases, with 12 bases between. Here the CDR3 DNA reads TGTGCCAGCTCACCGGACCGCACAGCGACCCAGTACTTC. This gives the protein CASSPDRTATQYF.

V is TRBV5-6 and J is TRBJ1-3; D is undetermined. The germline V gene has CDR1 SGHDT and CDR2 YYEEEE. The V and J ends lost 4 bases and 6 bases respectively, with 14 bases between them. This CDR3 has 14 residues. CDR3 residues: CASSLLRVTNTIYF. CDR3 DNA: TGTGCCAGCAGCCTTCTGCGGGTGACAAACACCATATATTTT.

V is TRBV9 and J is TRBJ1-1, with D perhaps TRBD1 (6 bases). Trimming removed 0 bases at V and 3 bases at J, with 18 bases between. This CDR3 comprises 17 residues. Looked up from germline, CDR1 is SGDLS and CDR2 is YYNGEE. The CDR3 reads CASSVEAGAWGYTEAFF. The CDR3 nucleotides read TGTGCCAGCAGCGTAGAGGCAGGGGCCTGGGGTTACACTGAAGCTTTCTTT.

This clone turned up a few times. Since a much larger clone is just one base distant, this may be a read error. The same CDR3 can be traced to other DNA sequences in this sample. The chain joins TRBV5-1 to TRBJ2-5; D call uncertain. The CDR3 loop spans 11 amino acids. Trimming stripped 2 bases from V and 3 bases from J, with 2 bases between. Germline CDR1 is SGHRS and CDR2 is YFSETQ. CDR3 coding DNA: TGCGCCAGCAGCTTAGAAGAGACCCAGTACTTC. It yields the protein CASSLEETQYF.

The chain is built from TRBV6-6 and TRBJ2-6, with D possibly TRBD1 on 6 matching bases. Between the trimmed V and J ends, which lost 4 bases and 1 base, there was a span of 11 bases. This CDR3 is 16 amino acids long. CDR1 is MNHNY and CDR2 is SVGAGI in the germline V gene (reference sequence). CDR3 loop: CASSSTRGSGANVLTF. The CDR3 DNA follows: TGTGCCAGCAGTTCCACCAGGGGATCTGGGGCCAACGTCCTGACTTTC.

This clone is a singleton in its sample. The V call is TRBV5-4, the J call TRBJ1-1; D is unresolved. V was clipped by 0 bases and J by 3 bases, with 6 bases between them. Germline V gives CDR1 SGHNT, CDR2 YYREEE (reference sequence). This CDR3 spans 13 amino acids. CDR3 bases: TGTGCCAGCAGCTTGGCGCGGTACACTGAAGCTTTCTTT. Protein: CASSLARYTEAFF. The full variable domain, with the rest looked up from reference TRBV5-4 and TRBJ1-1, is ETGVTQSPTHLIKTRGQQVTLRCSSQSGHNTVSWYQQALGQGPQFIFQYYREEENGRGNFPPRFSGLQFPNYSSELNVNALELDDSALYLCASSLARYTEAFFGQGTRLTVV.

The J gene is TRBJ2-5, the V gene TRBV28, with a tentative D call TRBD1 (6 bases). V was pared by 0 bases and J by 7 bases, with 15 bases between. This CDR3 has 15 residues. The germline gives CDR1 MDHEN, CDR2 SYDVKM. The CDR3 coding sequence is TGTGCCAGCAGTTTATGGAGCAGGGAAGGGGGGACCCAGTACTTC. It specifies CASSLWSREGGTQYF.

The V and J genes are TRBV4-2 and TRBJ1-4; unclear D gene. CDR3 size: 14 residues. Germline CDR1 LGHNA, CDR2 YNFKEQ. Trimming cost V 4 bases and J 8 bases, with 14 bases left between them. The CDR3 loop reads CASSPLLREEKLFF. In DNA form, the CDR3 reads TGTGCCAGCAGCCCACTATTGCGGGAAGAAAAACTGTTTTTT.

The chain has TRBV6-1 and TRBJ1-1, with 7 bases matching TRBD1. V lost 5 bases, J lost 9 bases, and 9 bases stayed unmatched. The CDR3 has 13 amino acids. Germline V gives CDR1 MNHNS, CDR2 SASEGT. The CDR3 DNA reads TGTGCCAGCAGTCCAAGAGGGACAGACCAAGCTTTCTTT. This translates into CASSPRGTDQAFF.

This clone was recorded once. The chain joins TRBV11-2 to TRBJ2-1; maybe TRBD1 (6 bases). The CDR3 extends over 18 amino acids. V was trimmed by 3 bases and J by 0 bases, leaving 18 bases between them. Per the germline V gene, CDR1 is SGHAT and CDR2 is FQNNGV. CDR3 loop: CASSFLQGRGSSYNEQFF. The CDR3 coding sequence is TGTGCCAGCAGCTTTTTACAGGGTAGGGGAAGCTCCTACAATGAGCAGTTCTTC. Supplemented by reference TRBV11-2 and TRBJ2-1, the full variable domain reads EAGVAQSPRYKIIEKRQSVAFWCNPISGHATLYWYQQILGQGPKLLIQFQNNGVVDDSQLPKDRFSAERLKGVDSTLKIQPAKLEDSAVYLCASSFLQGRGSSYNEQFFGPGTRLTVL.

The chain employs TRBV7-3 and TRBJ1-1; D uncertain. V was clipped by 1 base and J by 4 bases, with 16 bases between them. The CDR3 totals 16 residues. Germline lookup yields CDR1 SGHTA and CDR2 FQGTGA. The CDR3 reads CASSLSRWGEGTEAFF. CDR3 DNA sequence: TGTGCCAGCAGCTTAAGTCGATGGGGAGAGGGCACTGAAGCTTTCTTT. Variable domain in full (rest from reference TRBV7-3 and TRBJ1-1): GAGVSQTPSNKVTEKGKYVELRCDPISGHTALYWYRQSLGQGPEFLIYFQGTGAADDSGLPNDRFFAVRPEGSVSTLKIQRTERGDSAVYLCASSLSRWGEGTEAFFGQGTRLTVV.

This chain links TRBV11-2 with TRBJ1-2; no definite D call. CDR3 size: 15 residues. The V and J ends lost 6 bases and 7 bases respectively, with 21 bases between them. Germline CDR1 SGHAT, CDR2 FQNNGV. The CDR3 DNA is TGTGCCAGCAGGTACTCCGGGTTCCAAAGAGGTGGCTACACCTTC. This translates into CASRYSGFQRGGYTF.

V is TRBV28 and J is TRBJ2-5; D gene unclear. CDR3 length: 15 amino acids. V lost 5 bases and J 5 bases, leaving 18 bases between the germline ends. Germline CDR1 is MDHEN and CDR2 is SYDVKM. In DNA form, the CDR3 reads TGTGCCAGCAGTGGAAAAGGAGTCCCGAGGGAGACCCAGTACTTC. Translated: CASSGKGVPRETQYF.

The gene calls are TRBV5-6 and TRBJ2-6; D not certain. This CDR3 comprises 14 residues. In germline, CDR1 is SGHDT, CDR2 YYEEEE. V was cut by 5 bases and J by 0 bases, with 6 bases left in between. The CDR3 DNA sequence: TGTGCCAGCAGTTACGACTCTGGGGCCAACGTCCTGACTTTC. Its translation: CASSYDSGANVLTF.

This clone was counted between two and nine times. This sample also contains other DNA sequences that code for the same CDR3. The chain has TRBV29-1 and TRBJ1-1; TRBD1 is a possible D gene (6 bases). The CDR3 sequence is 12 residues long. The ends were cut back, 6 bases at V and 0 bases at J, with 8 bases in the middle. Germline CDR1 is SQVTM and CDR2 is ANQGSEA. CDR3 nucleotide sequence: TGCAGCGTCCAGGGGATGAACACTGAAGCTTTCTTT. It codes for CSVQGMNTEAFF.

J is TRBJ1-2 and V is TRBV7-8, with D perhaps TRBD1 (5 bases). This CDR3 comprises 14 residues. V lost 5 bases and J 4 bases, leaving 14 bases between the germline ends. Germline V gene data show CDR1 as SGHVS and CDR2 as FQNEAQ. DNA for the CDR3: TGTGCCAGCAGCGCCTCCCAGGGTTTCTATGGCTACACCTTC. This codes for CASSASQGFYGYTF.

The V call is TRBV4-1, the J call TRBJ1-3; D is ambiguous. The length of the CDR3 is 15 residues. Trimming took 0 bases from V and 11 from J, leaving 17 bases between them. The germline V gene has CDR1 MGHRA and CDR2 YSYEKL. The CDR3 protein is CASSQDLAAYSPIYF. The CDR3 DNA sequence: TGCGCCAGCAGCCAAGATCTGGCAGCCTACTCTCCCATATATTTT.

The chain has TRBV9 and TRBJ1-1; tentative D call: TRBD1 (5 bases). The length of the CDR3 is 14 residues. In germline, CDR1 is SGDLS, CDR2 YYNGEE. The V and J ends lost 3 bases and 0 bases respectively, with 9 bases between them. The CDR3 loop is CASSEQVLNTEAFF. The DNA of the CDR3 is TGTGCCAGCAGCGAACAGGTTCTGAACACTGAAGCTTTCTTT. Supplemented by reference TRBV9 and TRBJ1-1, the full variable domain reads DSGVTQTPKHLITATGQRVTLRCSPRSGDLSVYWYQQSLDQGLQFLIQYYNGEERAKGNILERFSAQQFPDLHSELNLSSLELGDSALYFCASSEQVLNTEAFFGQGTRLTVV.